This note documents a single T cell receptor (beta chain) sequence. The sample originates from a study of shared clonotypes between healthy human individuals. About the research overall: CD4 naive and CD4 memory each took three plates per donor, while CD8 naive took two and CD8 memory one.

Data came from immunoSEQ multiplex PCR; TCRdb stores just in-frame clones and leaves some out. The sample includes 1.5 million to 1.9 million clones, around 98% of them seen just once. Sequencing used naive CD4+ T cells sorted from blood. Subset denoted: CD45RA+ positively selected. This receptor was identified in a man aged 25-45 years in good health.

The CDR3 sequence is CASSHQKLAGGYEQYF. The CDR3 DNA follows: TGTGCCAGCAGCCATCAGAAACTAGCGGGAGGGTACGAGCAGTACTTC. V usage is TRBV5-4 and J usage is TRBJ2-7; TRBD2 matches at 13 bases. This CDR3 comprises 16 residues. Germline loops: CDR1 SGHNT, CDR2 YYREEE (reference sequence). Trimming cost V 4 bases and J 4 bases; bases outside gene matches: 8.